This TCR beta chain emerged from a study of T cells in Graves' hyperthyroidism and ophthalmopathy. The germline gives CDR1 ENHRY, CDR2 SYGVKD. The trim removed 8 bases at V and 0 bases at J, leaving 3 bases unmatched. The CDR3 contains 14 residues. This clonotype was recorded many times. What it binds is not known. Study findings and constraints: The model identified upcoming ophthalmopathy a median approximately six months ahead of onset.

There were TCR beta CDR3 regions amplified from RNA transcripts. The HTBI primer set was used in a first-round RT-PCR of the TCR CDR3. Each CDR3 protein is one row after TCRdb ran MiXCR on the multiplex PCR reads. This sample carries roughly 800,000 distinct CDR3 sequences, roughly 37% of them seen once, and the ten largest clones take around 9.3%. This clonotype was obtained from a man aged 18-30 years with Graves' hyperthyroidism. Sequenced input: blood. J is TRBJ2-2 and V is TRBV10-3, with 7 bases lining up with TRBD2. The CDR3 region has the DNA TGTGCCATCTGGAGCGGGGCGAACACCGGGGAGCTGTTTTTT. Its protein product is CAIWSGANTGELFF.